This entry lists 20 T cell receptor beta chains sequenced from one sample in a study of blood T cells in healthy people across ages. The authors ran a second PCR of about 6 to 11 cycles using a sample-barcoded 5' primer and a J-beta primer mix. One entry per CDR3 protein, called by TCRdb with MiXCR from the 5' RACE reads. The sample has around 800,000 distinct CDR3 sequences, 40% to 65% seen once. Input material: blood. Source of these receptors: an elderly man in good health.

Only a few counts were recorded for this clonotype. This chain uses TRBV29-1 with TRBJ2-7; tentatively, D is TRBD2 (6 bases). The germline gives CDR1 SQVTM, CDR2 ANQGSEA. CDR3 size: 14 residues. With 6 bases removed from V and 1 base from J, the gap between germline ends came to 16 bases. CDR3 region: CSVSTGGTSYEQYF. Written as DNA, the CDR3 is TGCAGCGTCTCTACCGGAGGGACGTCCTACGAGCAGTACTTC.

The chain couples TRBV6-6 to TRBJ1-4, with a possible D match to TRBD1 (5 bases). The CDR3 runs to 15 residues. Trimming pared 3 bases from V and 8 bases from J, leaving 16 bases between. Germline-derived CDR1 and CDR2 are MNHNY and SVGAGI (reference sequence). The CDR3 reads CASSYRTAGGEKLFF. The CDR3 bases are TGTGCCAGCAGTTATCGGACGGCCGGGGGGGAAAAACTGTTTTTT.

CDR3 region: CASNMGGFNNEQFF. CDR3 nucleotides: TGTGCCAGCAACATGGGGGGATTCAACAATGAGCAGTTCTTC. The V call is TRBV7-9, the J call TRBJ2-1; TRBD2 might be the D (6 bases). The germline gives CDR1 SEHNR, CDR2 FQNEAQ (reference sequence). Trimming removed 7 bases at V and 5 bases at J, with 15 bases between. The CDR3 loop spans 14 amino acids.

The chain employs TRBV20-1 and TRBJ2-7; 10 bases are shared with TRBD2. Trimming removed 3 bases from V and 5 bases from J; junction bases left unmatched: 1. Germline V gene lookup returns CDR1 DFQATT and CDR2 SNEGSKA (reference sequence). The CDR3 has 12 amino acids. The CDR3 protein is CSASLAGDEQYF. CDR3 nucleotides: TGCAGTGCTAGCCTAGCGGGAGACGAGCAGTACTTC.

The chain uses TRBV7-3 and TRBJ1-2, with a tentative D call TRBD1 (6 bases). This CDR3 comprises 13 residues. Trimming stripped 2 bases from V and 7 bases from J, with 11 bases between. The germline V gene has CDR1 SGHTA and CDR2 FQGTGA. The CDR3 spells CASSLDRSTGYTF. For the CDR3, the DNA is TGTGCCAGCAGCTTAGACAGGTCGACTGGCTACACCTTC.

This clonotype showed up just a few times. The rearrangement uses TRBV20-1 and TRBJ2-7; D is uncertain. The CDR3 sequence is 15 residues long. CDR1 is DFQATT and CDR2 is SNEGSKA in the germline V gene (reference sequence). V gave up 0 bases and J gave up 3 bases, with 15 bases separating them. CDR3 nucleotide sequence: TGCAGTGCTAGAGATTCAAAGGCGACCTACTACGAGCAGTACTTC. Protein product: CSARDSKATYYEQYF.

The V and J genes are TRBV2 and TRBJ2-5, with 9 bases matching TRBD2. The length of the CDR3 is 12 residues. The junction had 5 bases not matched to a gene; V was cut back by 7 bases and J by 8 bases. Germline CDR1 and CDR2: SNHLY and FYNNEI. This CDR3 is CASNLGTSTQYF. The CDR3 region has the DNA TGTGCCAGCAATCTCGGGACTAGCACCCAGTACTTC.

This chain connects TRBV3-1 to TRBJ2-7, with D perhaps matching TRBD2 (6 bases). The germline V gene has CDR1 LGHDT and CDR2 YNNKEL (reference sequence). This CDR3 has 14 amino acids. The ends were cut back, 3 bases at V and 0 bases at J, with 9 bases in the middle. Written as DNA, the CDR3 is TGTGCCAGCAGCCAGCGGGGAAGCTCCTACGAGCAGTACTTC. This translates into CASSQRGSSYEQYF.

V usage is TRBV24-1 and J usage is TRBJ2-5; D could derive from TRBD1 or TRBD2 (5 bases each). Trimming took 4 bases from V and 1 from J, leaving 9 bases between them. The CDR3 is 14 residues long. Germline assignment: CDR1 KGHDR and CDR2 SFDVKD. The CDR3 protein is CATSETGTQETQYF. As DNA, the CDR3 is TGTGCCACCAGTGAAACTGGGACCCAAGAGACCCAGTACTTC.

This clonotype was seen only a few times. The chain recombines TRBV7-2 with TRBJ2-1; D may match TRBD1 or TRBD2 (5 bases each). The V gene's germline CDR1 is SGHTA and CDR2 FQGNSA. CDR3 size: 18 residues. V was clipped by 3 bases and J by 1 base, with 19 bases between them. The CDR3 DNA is TGTGCCAGCAGCTTTCAGGTCTCCAGGGAGCTTTCCTACAATGAGCAGTTCTTC. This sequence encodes CASSFQVSRELSYNEQFF.

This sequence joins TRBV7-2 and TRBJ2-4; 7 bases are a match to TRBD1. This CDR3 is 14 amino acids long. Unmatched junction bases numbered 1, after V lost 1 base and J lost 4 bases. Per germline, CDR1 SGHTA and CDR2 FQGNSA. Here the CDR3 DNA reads TGTGCCAGCAGCTTAGGGGGACAGAAAAACATTCAGTACTTC. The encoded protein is CASSLGGQKNIQYF.

The chain's CDR3 is CASRQTGEAYDEQFF. The CDR3 bases are TGCGCCAGCAGACAAACGGGAGAGGCTTACGATGAGCAGTTCTTC. V gene TRBV5-1 combines with J gene TRBJ2-1, with D tentatively TRBD2 (6 bases). The CDR3 is 15 residues long. Germline lookup yields CDR1 SGHRS and CDR2 YFSETQ. Deletions cut 5 bases from V and 8 bases from J, with 20 bases between.

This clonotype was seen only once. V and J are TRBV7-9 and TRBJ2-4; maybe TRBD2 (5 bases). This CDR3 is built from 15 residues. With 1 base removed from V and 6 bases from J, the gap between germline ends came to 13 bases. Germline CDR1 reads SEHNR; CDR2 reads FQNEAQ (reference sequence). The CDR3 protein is CASSLGQIARNIQYF. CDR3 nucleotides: TGTGCCAGCAGCTTAGGACAAATAGCGAGAAACATTCAGTACTTC.

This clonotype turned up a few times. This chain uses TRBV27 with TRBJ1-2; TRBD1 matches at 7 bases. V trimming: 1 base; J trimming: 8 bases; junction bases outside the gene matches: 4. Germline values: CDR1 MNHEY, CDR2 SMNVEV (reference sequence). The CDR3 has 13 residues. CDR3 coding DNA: TGTGCCAGCAGTTTATTCCCGGGACAGGGCTACACCTTC. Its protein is CASSLFPGQGYTF.

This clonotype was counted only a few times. CDR3 region: CASSLSTNRANSPLHF. The CDR3, as DNA: TGTGCCAGCAGCTTATCAACAAACAGGGCTAATTCACCCCTCCACTTT. V gene TRBV7-8 combines with J gene TRBJ1-6; D is perhaps TRBD1 (6 bases). Germline V gene sequence: CDR1 SGHVS, CDR2 FQNEAQ. V was shortened by 2 bases and J by 6 bases, with 14 bases between the two germline ends. The CDR3 has 16 amino acids. The whole variable domain, remainder taken from reference TRBV7-8 and TRBJ1-6, is GAGVSQSPRYKVAKRGQDVALRCDPISGHVSLFWYQQALGQGPEFLTYFQNEAQLDKSGLPSDRFFAERPEGSVSTLKIQRTQQEDSAVYLCASSLSTNRANSPLHFGNGTRLTVT.

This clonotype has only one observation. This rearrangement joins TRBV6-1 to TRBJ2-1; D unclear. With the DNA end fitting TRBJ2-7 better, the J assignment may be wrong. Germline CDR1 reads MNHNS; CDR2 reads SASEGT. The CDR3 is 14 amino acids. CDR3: CASSSSTNYNEQYF. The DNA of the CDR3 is TGTGCCAGCAGTTCTAGTACCAACTACAATGAGCAGTACTTC.

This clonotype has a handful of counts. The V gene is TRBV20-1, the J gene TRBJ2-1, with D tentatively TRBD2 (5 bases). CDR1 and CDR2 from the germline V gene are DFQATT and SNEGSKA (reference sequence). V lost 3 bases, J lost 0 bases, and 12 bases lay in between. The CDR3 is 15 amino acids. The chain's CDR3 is CSASPSGSSYNEQFF. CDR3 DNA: TGCAGTGCTAGCCCCTCGGGGAGCTCCTACAATGAGCAGTTCTTC.

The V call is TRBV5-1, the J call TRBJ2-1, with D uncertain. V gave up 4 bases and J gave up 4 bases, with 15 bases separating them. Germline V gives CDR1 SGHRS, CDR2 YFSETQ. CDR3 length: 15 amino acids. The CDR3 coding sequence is TGCGCCAGCAGCCCCTGGACGACCGAGTACAATGAGCAGTTCTTC. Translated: CASSPWTTEYNEQFF.

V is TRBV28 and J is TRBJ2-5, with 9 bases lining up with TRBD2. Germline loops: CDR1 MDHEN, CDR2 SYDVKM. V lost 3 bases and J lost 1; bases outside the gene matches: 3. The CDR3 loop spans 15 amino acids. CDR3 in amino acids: CASSLGLAFQETQYF. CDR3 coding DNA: TGTGCCAGCAGTTTGGGACTAGCCTTCCAAGAGACCCAGTACTTC.

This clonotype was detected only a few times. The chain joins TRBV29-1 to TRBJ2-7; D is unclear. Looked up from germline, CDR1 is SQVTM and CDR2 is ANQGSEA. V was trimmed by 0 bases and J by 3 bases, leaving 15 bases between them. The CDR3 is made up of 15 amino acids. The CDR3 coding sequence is TGCAGCGTTGAAGATCGGAGCCCCGGTTTCTACGAGCAGTACTTC. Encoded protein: CSVEDRSPGFYEQYF.